The 9 T cell receptor beta chains below were found in one sample sequenced in a study of spatial heterogeneity in lung cancer. TCRdb used MiXCR to reprocess the 5' RACE reads, holding one entry per CDR3 protein. Of about 13,000 distinct CDR3 sequences listed, roughly 5.2% are singletons. As to time point: sample taken at primary tumor resection. Researchers sequenced whole RNA taken from tumor, nontumor lung or frozen PBMC without sorting. This material consisted of lung tumor tissue, taken at surgery. The receptors were gathered from a human donor with early-stage non-small cell lung cancer.

This clonotype was counted at least ten times. This beta chain lies outside the target of a library built for alpha chains; its clone size means little. V and J are TRBV10-3 and TRBJ1-2; TRBD1 matches 7 bases. This CDR3 has 13 residues. The V gene's germline CDR1 is ENHRY and CDR2 SYGVKD. V lost 6 bases and J lost 2; bases outside the gene matches: 3. The CDR3 here is CAIRGTENYGYTF. The DNA for the CDR3 is TGTGCCATCAGGGGGACAGAAAACTATGGCTACACCTTC.

Ten or more counts support this clonotype. As an off-target read in a library built for alpha chains, this beta chain has a frequency of little significance. The chain couples TRBV7-2 to TRBJ2-3; 7 nucleotides line up with TRBD2. The J segment lost 4 bases and the V segment lost 1 base, leaving 5 bases of the junction unmatched. The length of the CDR3 is 15 residues. CDR1 SGHTA and CDR2 FQGNSA come from the germline V gene. CDR3 protein: CASSLEGREPDTQYF. The CDR3 bases are TGTGCCAGCAGCTTAGAGGGGCGGGAGCCAGATACGCAGTATTTT.

The sample holds many counts of this clonotype. This beta chain appears as a stray read in a library generated for alpha chains; its size is not informative. V is TRBV10-3 and J is TRBJ2-7; possibly TRBD1 or TRBD2 for D (5 bases each). Germline V gene lookup returns CDR1 ENHRY and CDR2 SYGVKD. This CDR3 comprises 14 residues. V was cut by 5 bases and J by 4 bases, with 15 bases left in between. CDR3 DNA sequence: TGTGCCATCAGTAAGGGACCGCAGGTTTACGAGCAGTACGTC. The encoded protein is CAISKGPQVYEQYV.

This clonotype was counted at least ten times. This beta chain appears as a stray read in a library generated for alpha chains; its size is not informative. The chain couples TRBV7-3 to TRBJ2-1; tentative D call: TRBD2 (6 bases). The CDR3 covers 13 residues. The V and J ends lost 5 bases and 9 bases respectively, with 14 bases between them. Germline CDR1 is SGHTA and CDR2 is FQGTGA. In nucleotides, the CDR3 is TGTGCCAGCAGCCCCGGGACTCTTTCTGAGCAGTTCTTC. Its protein product is CASSPGTLSEQFF.

This clonotype was seen ten or more times. This beta chain is a stray sequence in a library constructed for alpha chains; its clone size is not meaningful. The V gene is TRBV5-4, the J gene TRBJ2-7, with a weak D call TRBD1 (6 bases). Trimming stripped 4 bases from V and 2 bases from J, with 16 bases between. Germline V gene data show CDR1 as SGHNT and CDR2 as YYREEE (reference sequence). The CDR3 has 15 amino acids. CDR3: CASSGGSNPTYEQYF. The CDR3 bases are TGTGCCAGCAGCGGGGGCAGCAATCCCACCTACGAGCAGTACTTC.

This clonotype was seen many times. This beta chain is a stray read from a library made for alpha chains; its abundance is not meaningful. The rearrangement joins TRBV20-1 to TRBJ1-4; TRBD1 matches at 9 bases. Germline lookup yields CDR1 DFQATT and CDR2 SNEGSKA (reference sequence). Trimming took 6 bases from V and 8 from J; bases not matched to a gene: 10. This CDR3 region has 14 residues. CDR3 bases: TGCAGTGCCACCCCGGGACAGGGACTAGAAAAACTGTTTTTT. Protein: CSATPGQGLEKLFF.

This clonotype has ten or more counts. This beta chain is a stray read from a library made for alpha chains; its abundance is not meaningful. The CDR3 coding sequence is TGTGCCAGCAGCTTAGAGGGCCACCGGTACTACGAGCAGTACTTC. It is translated as CASSLEGHRYYEQYF. The chain couples TRBV7-2 to TRBJ2-7; D ambiguous. The germline CDR1 and CDR2 sequences are SGHTA and FQGNSA. Trimming took 1 base from V and 3 from J, leaving 13 bases between them. The length of the CDR3 is 15 residues.

This clonotype came up many times. Because the library targeted alpha chains, this beta chain is an off-target read whose size means little. This sequence joins TRBV18 and TRBJ1-1; D is ambiguous. V was shortened by 6 bases and J by 4 bases, with 9 bases between the two germline ends. The germline gives CDR1 KGHSH, CDR2 LQKENI. The CDR3 spans 12 residues. CDR3 residues: CASSPRPTEAFF. Written as DNA, the CDR3 is TGTGCCAGCTCCCCGCGACCCACTGAAGCTTTCTTT.

This clonotype showed up many times. The library was prepared for alpha chains; this beta chain is a stray read, so its frequency means little. The rearrangement uses TRBV5-5 and TRBJ1-5, with TRBD1 as a possible D gene (5 bases). From germline, CDR1 is SGHKS and CDR2 YYEKEE (reference sequence). Trimming left V 0 bases short and J 2 bases short, with 18 bases between. The CDR3 totals 18 residues. CDR3 bases: TGTGCCAGCAGCTTGGCGGCAGGGCCGGGTTTGGGCAATCAGCCCCAGCATTTT. Residues: CASSLAAGPGLGNQPQHF.